This T cell receptor beta chain comes out of a study of T cell repertoires in ileal Crohn's disease. Looking at the study overall: About 40% were active smokers at surgery; median disease duration was 7.9 years. Thiopurines (11) or anti-TNF agents (around 17) were given postoperatively to about half. General observations from the study: High-frequency clones were more common in sorted CD8 than CD4 cells.

Concerning this clone: Its antigen is not identified.

Eligibility required adulthood, ileal or ileocolonic Crohn's disease and indicated ileocolonic resection. Profiling relied on immunoSEQ multiplex PCR, and the TCRdb table lists in-frame clones only, not all of them. The repertoire holds roughly 7,000 clones, with about 91% as singletons. The sequencing input was ileal tissue. The sequence derives from an adult with Crohn's disease.

The CDR3 DNA is TGCAGCGTTGGTCAGACAGGGGATTCACCCCTCCACTTT. It codes for CSVGQTGDSPLHF. This chain uses TRBV29-1 with TRBJ1-6; 8 nucleotides align to TRBD1. CDR3 length: 13 residues. CDR1 is SQVTM and CDR2 is ANQGSEA in the germline V gene. V shed 4 bases, J shed 8 bases, and the junction held 4 bases outside the gene matches.